These 6 T cell receptor beta chains share one sample of origin, sequenced in a study of T cell changes during pregnancy in multiple sclerosis. Profiling relied on immunoSEQ multiplex PCR, and the TCRdb table lists in-frame clones only, not all of them. The sample records 60,000 or so clones, about 89% being singletons. The sequencing used CD4+ T cells from peripheral blood mononuclear cells, collected after pregnancy. These receptor sequences come from a female donor in good health, enrolled as a control in a pregnancy study.

CDR3 sequence reads: CASSLGGYSNQPQHF. Written as DNA, the CDR3 is TGTGCCAGCAGCTTGGGAGGCTATAGCAATCAGCCCCAGCATTTT. V is TRBV5-6 and J is TRBJ1-5; D is unclear. The CDR3 runs 15 residues. The V and J ends lost 0 bases and 0 bases respectively, with 7 bases between them. The germline V gene has CDR1 SGHDT and CDR2 YYEEEE.

The chain employs TRBV4-3 and TRBJ1-2; 8 bases agree with TRBD1. Trimming cost V 1 base and J 2 bases; bases outside gene matches: 6. From germline, CDR1 is LGHNA and CDR2 YSLEER. The CDR3 length is 16 residues. Here the CDR3 reads CASSQAATGENYGYTF. CDR3 coding DNA: TGCGCCAGCAGCCAAGCGGCGACAGGGGAAAACTATGGCTACACCTTC.

The chain employs TRBV21-1 and TRBJ1-5; TRBD1 was called by the table and not checked on the DNA. TRBV21-1 constitutes a pseudogene. The length of the CDR3 is 18 residues. CDR3: CASSKPGQGLRCNQPQHF. DNA for the CDR3: TGTGCCAGCAGCAAACCGGGACAGGGTCTTCGATGCAATCAGCCCCAGCATTTT.

This chain links TRBV12-5 with TRBJ2-5; no definite D call. Germline CDR1 and CDR2: LGHNT and FRNRAP. The CDR3 contains 13 residues. Trimming shortened V by 4 bases and J by 2 bases, and 8 bases separated the two germline ends. Written as DNA, the CDR3 is TGTGCTAGTGGTTCAGTCCCTCAAGAGACCCAGTACTTC. Residues: CASGSVPQETQYF.

CDR3 in amino acids: CASSTTGLNTEAFF. The DNA for the CDR3 is TGTGCCAGCTCCACGACAGGTTTGAACACTGAAGCTTTCTTT. V is TRBV18 and J is TRBJ1-1, with D perhaps TRBD1 (6 bases). Between the trimmed V and J ends, which lost 6 bases and 0 bases, there was a span of 11 bases. The germline gives CDR1 KGHSH, CDR2 LQKENI. The CDR3 runs to 14 residues.

This clone was counted once. The V call is TRBV5-6, the J call TRBJ1-1; possibly TRBD1 for D (5 bases). Germline lookup yields CDR1 SGHDT and CDR2 YYEEEE. Trimming left V 2 bases short and J 4 bases short, with 9 bases between. This CDR3 contains 13 residues. CDR3 loop: CASSFGGGTEAFF. The CDR3 region has the DNA TGTGCCAGCAGCTTCGGGGGGGGCACTGAAGCTTTCTTT. Based on the CDR3 plus reference TRBV5-6 and TRBJ1-1, the full variable domain is DAGVTQSPTHLIKTRGQQVTLRCSPKSGHDTVSWYQQALGQGPQFIFQYYEEEERQRGNFPDRFSGHQFPNYSSELNVNALLLGDSALYLCASSFGGGTEAFFGQGTRLTVV.